The 10 T cell receptor beta chains reported below all come from one sample, sequenced in a study of shared clonotypes between healthy human individuals. Sequencing used immunoSEQ multiplex PCR; TCRdb keeps in-frame clones, though not all of them. The data hold about 380,000 clones, with roughly 96% observed a single time. Material: memory CD8+ T cells sorted from blood. Subset described: CD45RO+ cells pooled with CCR7-negative TemRA cells. The source is a man younger than 40 in good health.

This clone was counted once. V and J are TRBV28 and TRBJ2-1, with 7 bases aligning to TRBD1. V dropped 4 bases and J dropped 4; count of bases not matched to a gene: 10. The CDR3 loop spans 16 amino acids. Germline CDR1 and CDR2: MDHEN and SYDVKM. CDR3 region: CASSSRTGDPYNEQFF. The CDR3, as DNA: TGTGCCAGCAGTTCCCGAACAGGGGACCCTTACAATGAGCAGTTCTTC. The entire variable domain, with the rest obtained from reference TRBV28 and TRBJ2-1, is as follows: DVKVTQSSRYLVKRTGEKVFLECVQDMDHENMFWYRQDPGLGLRLIYFSYDVKMKEKGDIPEGYSVSREKKERFSLILESASTNQTSMYLCASSSRTGDPYNEQFFGPGTRLTVL.

This clone occurred once. The V and J genes are TRBV30 and TRBJ2-1, with TRBD2 matching over 13 bases. V shed 2 bases and J 1 base; nucleotides not matched to a gene: 5. The CDR3 covers 17 residues. Germline V gene data show CDR1 as GTSNPN and CDR2 as SVGIG (reference sequence). The CDR3 here is CAWSPGLAGDSYNEQFF. The CDR3 nucleotides read TGTGCCTGGAGTCCCGGACTAGCGGGAGATTCCTACAATGAGCAGTTCTTC.

V and J are TRBV5-4 and TRBJ2-7; D not resolved. Germline-derived CDR1 and CDR2 are SGHNT and YYREEE (reference sequence). The CDR3 runs to 13 residues. The V and J ends lost 5 bases and 6 bases respectively, with 15 bases between them. The CDR3 sequence is CASRSFLKIEQYF. The DNA of the CDR3 is TGTGCCAGCAGAAGCTTCTTGAAAATCGAGCAGTACTTC.

The chain links TRBV9 to TRBJ2-3, with a tentative D call TRBD2 (5 bases). Germline loops: CDR1 SGDLS, CDR2 YYNGEE. The CDR3 extends over 15 amino acids. V was shortened by 4 bases and J by 1 base, with 13 bases between the two germline ends. CDR3 protein: CASSTGVGGTDTQYF. The CDR3 DNA reads TGTGCCAGCAGCACCGGGGTAGGCGGCACAGATACGCAGTATTTT. Drawing the rest from reference TRBV9 and TRBJ2-3, the complete variable domain is DSGVTQTPKHLITATGQRVTLRCSPRSGDLSVYWYQQSLDQGLQFLIQYYNGEERAKGNILERFSAQQFPDLHSELNLSSLELGDSALYFCASSTGVGGTDTQYFGPGTRLTVL.

V usage is TRBV29-1 and J usage is TRBJ2-1, with TRBD2 matching 10 bases. The CDR3 loop spans 15 amino acids. J was trimmed by 6 bases and V by 5 bases; bases with no gene match: 10. Germline V gene sequence: CDR1 SQVTM, CDR2 ANQGSEA. The DNA for the CDR3 is TGCAGCGTTCGGGCTAGCGGGAGTGAGGGCAATGAGCAGTTCTTC. Its translation is CSVRASGSEGNEQFF.

The chain recombines TRBV28 with TRBJ1-1; the D is unclear. The germline V gene has CDR1 MDHEN and CDR2 SYDVKM. The CDR3 runs 16 residues. V was pared by 8 bases and J by 5 bases, with 24 bases between. This CDR3 is CASELAGLPRGTEAFF. The CDR3 DNA sequence: TGTGCCAGCGAGCTTGCCGGGCTCCCAAGAGGGACTGAAGCTTTCTTT.

This chain connects TRBV7-9 to TRBJ2-1; 13 bases fit TRBD2. The CDR3 contains 16 residues. Germline V gene data show CDR1 as SEHNR and CDR2 as FQNEAQ (reference sequence). J lost 10 bases, V lost 1 base, and 7 bases had no gene match. CDR3 protein: CASSLGGLAGLGEQFF. The CDR3 region has the DNA TGTGCCAGCAGCTTAGGGGGACTAGCGGGACTTGGGGAGCAGTTCTTC.

This chain connects TRBV9 to TRBJ2-5; 7 positions match TRBD1. V was clipped by 4 bases and J by 5 bases; unmatched bases: 14. The CDR3 totals 16 residues. Germline V lookup: CDR1 SGDLS, CDR2 YYNGEE. The CDR3 nucleotides read TGTGCCAGCAGCCCCCGAATGGGCAGGGGGTCGGAGACCCAGTACTTC. It yields the protein CASSPRMGRGSETQYF.

The CDR3 spells CASSLPTGGWGRLFF. The CDR3 region has the DNA TGTGCCAGCAGTTTACCGACAGGGGGATGGGGGAGGTTGTTTTTT. This chain uses TRBV28 with TRBJ1-4; 9 bases agree with TRBD1. Germline trimming cut 2 bases from V and 15 bases from J; bases unmatched to any gene: 13. This CDR3 is built from 15 residues. Looked up from germline, CDR1 is MDHEN and CDR2 is SYDVKM. Based on the CDR3 plus reference TRBV28 and TRBJ1-4, the full variable domain is DVKVTQSSRYLVKRTGEKVFLECVQDMDHENMFWYRQDPGLGLRLIYFSYDVKMKEKGDIPEGYSVSREKKERFSLILESASTNQTSMYLCASSLPTGGWGRLFFGSGTQLSVL.

This chain links TRBV5-8 with TRBJ1-5; D remains ambiguous. V was shortened by 2 bases and J by 0 bases, with 9 bases between the two germline ends. The CDR3 consists of 15 residues. Germline V CDR1 and CDR2: SGHTS, YDEGEE. CDR3 sequence reads: CASSFLGVSNQPQHF. As DNA, the CDR3 is TGTGCCAGCAGCTTTCTCGGGGTTAGCAATCAGCCCCAGCATTTT.